The present T cell receptor beta chain was sequenced within a study of T cell repertoires in cytomegalovirus infection (dated by TCRdb to about 2019). About the study as a whole: Because public TCR beta signatures pointed to carriage of CMV infection together with the matching HLA type, the HLA type of each donor mattered for the analysis.

General conclusions and limits of the study: In both this cohort and an independent cohort of 352 donors, the cumulative frequency of public TCR beta family members distinguished carriers of CMV infection plus the relevant HLA type. The ex vivo response was dominated by HLA-C-restricted CMV-specific TCR beta clonotypes, and the single most frequent clonotype in two of eight donors was supplied by these HLA-C-restricted clonotypes.

A remark on this clonotype: Its antigen is still unknown. Qualities for individual bases were not recorded, and no much larger clone is one base off.

Sequenced using an Illumina HiSeq 1500. TCRdb applied fastp at Q25 and MiXCR to the public reads, then kept only in-frame beta chains. Identical CDR3 proteins give one entry, which carries the most common genes and DNA. This sample comprises some 220,000 distinct CDR3 sequences, 9% to 15% of them detected only once. Of the sample, 1.5% to 2% is held by the ten largest clones. The CDR3 contains 13 residues, cysteine and phenylalanine counted. Only the CDR3 DNA stays, 39 bases, in frame from base 1. In the germline V gene, CDR1 corresponds to ENHRY and CDR2 to SYGVKD. At the junction V is shortened by 3 bases and J by 2 bases, with 7 bases in between.

This clonotype originated in a human donor in good health (CMV status not recorded). Some clones in this sample may be carry-over from other donors' samples. Sequencing was performed on PBMCs. This receptor chain uses TRBV10-3 and TRBJ1-2; confidence is insufficient to name the D gene. The CDR3 reads as follows: CAISDGPNYGYTF. The DNA sequence is TGTGCCATCAGTGACGGTCCGAACTATGGCTACACCTTC.